This T cell receptor beta chain was obtained from a study of OX40 agonist ivuxolimab in advanced cancers. Study summary: An agonistic anti-OX40 (CD134) antibody, ivuxolimab, was used to treat the patients. Study observations and caveats: The CD4+ and CD8+ T cells in the blood had expanded clonally by week 6 at 0.1 to 3.0 mg/kg.

Produced via immunoSEQ multiplex PCR; TCRdb's table is partial and in-frame only. This sample has under 85,000 clones; roughly 92% occur once, and the top ten carry around 5.1%. This CDR3 spans 15 amino acids. The germline V and J ends were trimmed by 5 bases and 0 bases, with 14 bases remaining between them. The V gene's germline CDR1 is SGHAT and CDR2 FQNNGV. As for this clone: Its antigen is not identified.

The chain recombines TRBV11-2 with TRBJ2-7; D may be TRBD1 (6 bases). Sequenced material: CD4+ or CD8+ T cells sorted from blood, taken in a trial of the OX40 agonist ivuxolimab. The TCR was taken from an adult with an advanced solid tumor such as melanoma, head and neck, liver or kidney cancer. CDR3 region: CASSRNRDSSYEQYF. As DNA, the CDR3 is TGTGCCAGCAGCCGTAACAGGGATAGCTCCTACGAGCAGTACTTC.